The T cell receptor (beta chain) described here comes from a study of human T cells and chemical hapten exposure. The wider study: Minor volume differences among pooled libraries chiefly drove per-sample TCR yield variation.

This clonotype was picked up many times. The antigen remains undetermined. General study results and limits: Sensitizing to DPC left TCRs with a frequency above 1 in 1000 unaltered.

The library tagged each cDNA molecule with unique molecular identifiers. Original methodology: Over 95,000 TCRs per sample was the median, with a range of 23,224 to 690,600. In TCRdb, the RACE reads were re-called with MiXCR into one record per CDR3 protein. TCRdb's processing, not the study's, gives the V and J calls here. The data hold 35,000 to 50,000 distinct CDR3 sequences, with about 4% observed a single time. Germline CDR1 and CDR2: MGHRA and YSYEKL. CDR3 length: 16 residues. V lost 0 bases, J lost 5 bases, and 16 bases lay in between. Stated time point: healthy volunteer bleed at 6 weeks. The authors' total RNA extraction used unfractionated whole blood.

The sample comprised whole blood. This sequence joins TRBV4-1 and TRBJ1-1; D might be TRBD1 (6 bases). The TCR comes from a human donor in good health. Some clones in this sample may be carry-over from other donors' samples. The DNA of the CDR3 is TGCGCCAGCAGCCAAGAGGGAGCAGGGGACCTGACTGAAGCTTTCTTT. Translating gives CASSQEGAGDLTEAFF.